Presented here are 22 T cell receptor beta chains from one specimen sequenced in a study of blood T cell repertoires in COVID-19. Produced via immunoSEQ multiplex PCR; TCRdb's table is partial and in-frame only. The table shows 250,000 to 300,000 clones, with 91% occurring only once. Sequenced material: PBMCs or T cells enriched from blood (not recorded which). The receptors shown here come from a human donor in a cohort exposed to, infected with or recovered from COVID-19 (not recorded which). The donor label of this sample is uncertain.

The chain employs TRBV2 and TRBJ1-2; TRBD1 matches at 7 bases. Germline V lookup: CDR1 SNHLY, CDR2 FYNNEI. The CDR3 loop spans 11 amino acids. After removal of 7 bases from V and 8 bases from J, the junction contained 4 bases not matched to a gene. The CDR3 region is CASNNRGGYTF. CDR3 nucleotide sequence: TGTGCCAGCAACAACAGGGGCGGCTACACCTTC. The full variable domain, its missing parts supplied by reference TRBV2 and TRBJ1-2, is EPEVTQTPSHQVTQMGQEVILRCVPISNHLYFYWYRQILGQKVEFLVSFYNNEISEKSEIFDDQFSVERPDGSNFTLKIRSTKLEDSAMYFCASNNRGGYTFGSGTRLTVV.

This clone was detected only a few times. The chain recombines TRBV6-6 with TRBJ2-5; 12 positions match TRBD2. Unmatched junction bases numbered 7, after V lost 7 bases and J lost 4 bases. This CDR3 is 15 amino acids long. In germline, CDR1 is MNHNY, CDR2 SVGAGI (reference sequence). In DNA, the CDR3 is TGTGCCAGCAAAGAACTAGCGGGGGGAAGAGAGACCCAGTACTTC. This translates into CASKELAGGRETQYF.

For the CDR3, the DNA is TGTGCCTGGAGTGACCCAGACAGGAGACACGAGCAGTACTTC. Protein: CAWSDPDRRHEQYF. The V and J genes are TRBV30 and TRBJ2-7, with D perhaps matching TRBD1 (6 bases). Trimming pared 1 base from V and 5 bases from J, leaving 15 bases between. The germline gives CDR1 GTSNPN, CDR2 SVGIG (reference sequence). This CDR3 has 14 amino acids.

This clone was seen once. The sample has other DNA sequences that encode this CDR3 too. J is TRBJ1-1 and V is TRBV27; TRBD1 might be the D (6 bases). CDR1 is MNHEY and CDR2 is SMNVEV in the germline V gene (reference sequence). V lost 3 bases and J 0 bases, leaving 8 bases between the germline ends. The CDR3 totals 14 residues. The DNA for the CDR3 is TGTGCCAGCAGTTTTCAGGGGTTGAACACTGAAGCTTTCTTT. Its protein is CASSFQGLNTEAFF.

As DNA, the CDR3 is TGTGCCAGCTCGGTCAGGGCCTACAATGAGCAGTTCTTC. It codes for CASSVRAYNEQFF. The chain couples TRBV2 to TRBJ2-1, with D tentatively TRBD1 (5 bases). The CDR3 has 13 residues. Trimming cost V 8 bases and J 2 bases, with 10 bases left between them. Germline loops: CDR1 SNHLY, CDR2 FYNNEI. Supplemented by reference TRBV2 and TRBJ2-1, the full variable domain reads EPEVTQTPSHQVTQMGQEVILRCVPISNHLYFYWYRQILGQKVEFLVSFYNNEISEKSEIFDDQFSVERPDGSNFTLKIRSTKLEDSAMYFCASSVRAYNEQFFGPGTRLTVL.

The V gene is TRBV9, the J gene TRBJ2-3, with 7 bases identical to TRBD2. Trimming at V came to 4 bases and at J to 6 bases, leaving 5 bases not matched to a gene. Germline V lookup: CDR1 SGDLS, CDR2 YYNGEE. This CDR3 spans 13 amino acids. The CDR3 coding sequence is TGTGCCAGCAGCTCTACCGGGGGGGATACGCAGTATTTT. As protein: CASSSTGGDTQYF.

The CDR3 loop reads CASSYWTGASNSPLHF. DNA for the CDR3: TGTGCCAGCAGTTACTGGACAGGAGCTTCCAATTCACCCCTCCACTTT. The chain has TRBV6-6 and TRBJ1-6, with 7 bases lining up with TRBD1. The CDR3 spans 16 residues. The germline V gene encodes CDR1 MNHNY and CDR2 SVGAGI (reference sequence). With 1 base clipped from V and 7 bases from J, the junction kept 7 bases outside the gene matches.

The chain couples TRBV18 to TRBJ2-5, with TRBD1 as a possible D gene (6 bases). The V gene's germline CDR1 is KGHSH and CDR2 LQKENI. CDR3 size: 15 residues. V dropped 3 bases and J dropped 5 bases, with 16 bases sitting between them. The CDR3 DNA follows: TGTGCCAGCTCACCGGGCGGTTGGGGGCCGGAGACCCAGTACTTC. Translating gives CASSPGGWGPETQYF.

This chain joins TRBV27 and TRBJ1-2, with D tentatively TRBD1 (5 bases). Deletions cut 3 bases from V and 3 bases from J, with 11 bases between. The CDR3 is 14 amino acids. Germline loops: CDR1 MNHEY, CDR2 SMNVEV (reference sequence). CDR3 nucleotide sequence: TGTGCCAGCAGTTTCGCAGGGCAAGACTATGGCTACACCTTC. Translating it yields CASSFAGQDYGYTF.

The CDR3 spells CASSLDAGSTEAFF. In DNA form, the CDR3 reads TGTGCCAGCAGCTTAGACGCGGGTTCCACTGAAGCTTTCTTT. J is TRBJ1-1 and V is TRBV11-2, with D unresolved. Germline V gives CDR1 SGHAT, CDR2 FQNNGV. Trimming cost V 0 bases and J 4 bases, with 9 bases left between them. This CDR3 comprises 14 residues.

This chain connects TRBV5-1 to TRBJ1-3; D might be TRBD1 (6 bases). From germline, CDR1 is SGHRS and CDR2 YFSETQ. The CDR3 is 14 residues long. V was trimmed by 4 bases and J by 3 bases, leaving 11 bases between them. The CDR3 is CASSPGQDGNTIYF. The CDR3 coding sequence is TGCGCCAGCAGCCCGGGACAAGATGGAAACACCATATATTTT.

This clone was counted between two and nine times. In DNA, the CDR3 is TGTGCCAGCTCAACGAGGGTGGCGACTGAAGCTTTCTTT. Translation: CASSTRVATEAFF. The gene calls are TRBV9 and TRBJ1-1; D not certain. The CDR3 is 13 amino acids. Germline V gene lookup returns CDR1 SGDLS and CDR2 YYNGEE. Trimming left V 7 bases short and J 5 bases short, with 15 bases between.

The J gene is TRBJ1-1, the V gene TRBV7-3; D gene ambiguous. The CDR3 extends over 13 amino acids. The germline gives CDR1 SGHTA, CDR2 FQGTGA. Trimming removed 4 bases at V and 3 bases at J, with 9 bases between. For the CDR3, the DNA is TGTGCCAGCAGCTCACATCAGGACACTGAAGCTTTCTTT. Protein: CASSSHQDTEAFF.

J is TRBJ1-2 and V is TRBV2; TRBD1 matches 7 bases. CDR1 and CDR2 from the germline V gene are SNHLY and FYNNEI. The trim removed 6 bases at V and 7 bases at J, leaving 11 bases unmatched. This CDR3 has 14 residues. Written as DNA, the CDR3 is TGTGCCAGCAGCACAGGGGATAGGGGCCGTGGCTACACCTTC. As protein: CASSTGDRGRGYTF. The whole variable domain, remainder taken from reference TRBV2 and TRBJ1-2, is EPEVTQTPSHQVTQMGQEVILRCVPISNHLYFYWYRQILGQKVEFLVSFYNNEISEKSEIFDDQFSVERPDGSNFTLKIRSTKLEDSAMYFCASSTGDRGRGYTFGSGTRLTVV.

The gene calls are TRBV6-6 and TRBJ1-1; 8 bases align to TRBD1. J gave up 7 bases and V 6 bases, and 7 bases lay outside the gene matches. The CDR3 is made up of 13 amino acids. Germline V CDR1 and CDR2: MNHNY, SVGAGI (reference sequence). In nucleotides, the CDR3 is TGTGCCAGCAGACCGACAGGGGAGCTTGAAGCTTTCTTT. It specifies CASRPTGELEAFF.

V is TRBV7-9 and J is TRBJ1-1, with 7 positions matching TRBD1. After removal of 3 bases from V and 2 bases from J, the junction contained 3 bases not matched to a gene. The CDR3 contains 14 residues. Per germline, CDR1 SEHNR and CDR2 FQNEAQ (reference sequence). CDR3 protein: CASSFTGANTEAFF. CDR3 sequence (DNA): TGTGCCAGCAGCTTTACAGGGGCCAACACTGAAGCTTTCTTT.

V usage is TRBV7-9 and J usage is TRBJ2-3, with 7 bases fitting TRBD2. The CDR3 has 14 amino acids. Looked up from germline, CDR1 is SEHNR and CDR2 is FQNEAQ (reference sequence). V lost 5 bases, J lost 0 bases, and 2 bases stayed unmatched. The chain's CDR3 is CASSPSGSTDTQYF. The CDR3 DNA reads as TGTGCCAGCAGCCCTAGCGGCAGCACAGATACGCAGTATTTT.

The CDR3 loop is CATGEGNQPQHF. CDR3 nucleotide sequence: TGTGCTACGGGGGAGGGCAATCAGCCCCAGCATTTT. This chain joins TRBV24-1 and TRBJ1-5, with D possibly matching TRBD1 (5 bases). Germline-derived CDR1 and CDR2 are KGHDR and SFDVKD. The CDR3 totals 12 residues.

The chain carries TRBV18 and TRBJ1-1; weak D call: TRBD1 (5 bases). V gave up 3 bases and J gave up 2 bases, with 10 bases separating them. Germline CDR1 and CDR2: KGHSH and LQKENI. The CDR3 has 14 residues. Written as DNA, the CDR3 is TGTGCCAGCTCACCCGACGGGGGTAACACTGAAGCTTTCTTT. Its protein product is CASSPDGGNTEAFF.

This chain uses TRBV5-6 with TRBJ2-6; D perhaps matches TRBD2 (5 bases). The CDR3 covers 14 residues. The V end lost 5 bases, the J end lost 3 bases, and 9 bases lay between the germline ends. Germline V gene data show CDR1 as SGHDT and CDR2 as YYEEEE. The CDR3 sequence is CASRTGSGANVLTF. The CDR3 DNA reads TGTGCCAGCAGGACGGGGAGTGGGGCCAACGTCCTGACTTTC.

CDR3 nucleotides: TGTGCCAGCAGCTTTGGGGACAGGGGCTCCTACGAGCAGTACTTC. Residues: CASSFGDRGSYEQYF. The chain combines TRBV7-8 with TRBJ2-7, with 10 bases that match TRBD1. CDR1 and CDR2 from the germline V gene are SGHVS and FQNEAQ. With 3 bases clipped from V and 0 bases from J, the junction kept 2 bases outside the gene matches. The CDR3 loop spans 15 amino acids.

Only one count was recorded for this clone. This chain connects TRBV19 to TRBJ2-7; 9 nucleotides agree with TRBD1. Germline trimming cut 8 bases from V and 0 bases from J; bases unmatched to any gene: 5. Germline CDR1 reads LNHDA; CDR2 reads SQIVND (reference sequence). The CDR3 totals 14 residues. CDR3 amino acids: CASAPGQGSYEQYF. The DNA for the CDR3 is TGTGCCAGTGCCCCGGGACAGGGCTCCTACGAGCAGTACTTC.